This TCR beta chain was documented in a study of T cell repertoires in cytomegalovirus infection (dated by TCRdb to about 2019). As for the study more broadly: Peptide stimulations targeted recently identified HLA-C-restricted CMV epitopes, whose presentation resists viral immunomodulation, together with well-studied HLA-B-restricted epitopes. The HLA type of each donor mattered for the analysis, because public TCR beta signatures pointed to carriage of CMV infection along with the matching HLA type. Study-wide findings and limitations: In both this cohort and an independent cohort of a few hundred donors, the cumulative frequency of public TCR beta family members distinguished carriers of CMV infection plus the relevant HLA type. The ex vivo response was dominated by HLA-C-restricted CMV-specific TCR beta clonotypes, and the single most frequent clonotype in two of eight donors was supplied by these HLA-C-restricted clonotypes.

About this clonotype: Its antigen is not yet known. It has no much larger one-base neighbor in the sample; base qualities were not kept.

The intended sense of this specimen's treatment or condition label: in vitro stimulation with specific CMV peptide epitopes to enrich CMV-specific T cells. The germline V gene provides CDR1 MNHGY and CDR2 SAAAGT. Inclusive of the bounding cysteine and phenylalanine, the CDR3 is 13 residues long. Only the CDR3 DNA stays, 39 bases, in frame from base 1. V gives up 6 bases and J gives up 1 base, and the segment between their germline ends measures 9 bases. The data were produced on an Illumina HiSeq 1500. TCRdb ran its own pipeline on the public reads, namely fastp trimming at Q25 and MiXCR clone calling, and kept in-frame beta chains. Every distinct CDR3 protein forms one entry, paired with its most common genes and DNA. Counted in this sample were approximately 500,000 distinct CDR3 sequences; 33% of them appeared once. The ten largest account for 15% to 20% of the sample.

The chain was built from TRBV6-8 and TRBJ1-2; TRBD1 might be the D gene, on 6 matching bases. The specimen comprised cultured PBMCs, sampled from culture after CMV antigen stimulation. The receptor comes from a human donor in good health (CMV status not recorded). Some clones in this sample may be carry-over from other donors' samples. The CDR3: CASRGQINYGYTF. The bases are TGTGCCAGCAGAGGACAGATTAACTATGGCTACACCTTC.